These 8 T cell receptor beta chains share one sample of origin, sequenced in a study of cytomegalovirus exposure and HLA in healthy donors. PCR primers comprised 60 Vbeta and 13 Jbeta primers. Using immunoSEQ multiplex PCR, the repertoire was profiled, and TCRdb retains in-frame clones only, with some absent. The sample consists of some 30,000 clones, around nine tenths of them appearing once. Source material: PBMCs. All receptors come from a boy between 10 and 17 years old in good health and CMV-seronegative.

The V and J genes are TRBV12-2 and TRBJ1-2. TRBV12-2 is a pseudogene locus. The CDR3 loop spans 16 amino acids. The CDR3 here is CASRLGGHRPNYGYTF. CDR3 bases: TGTGCAAGTCGCTTAGGAGGTCACCGACCCAACTATGGCTACACCTTC.

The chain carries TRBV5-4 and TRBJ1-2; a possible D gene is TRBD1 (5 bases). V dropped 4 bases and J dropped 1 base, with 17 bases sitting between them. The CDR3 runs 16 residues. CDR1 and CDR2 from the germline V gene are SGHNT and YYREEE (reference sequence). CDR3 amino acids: CASSLGGGPINYGYTF. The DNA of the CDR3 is TGTGCCAGCAGCCTGGGCGGGGGACCGATTAACTATGGCTACACCTTC.

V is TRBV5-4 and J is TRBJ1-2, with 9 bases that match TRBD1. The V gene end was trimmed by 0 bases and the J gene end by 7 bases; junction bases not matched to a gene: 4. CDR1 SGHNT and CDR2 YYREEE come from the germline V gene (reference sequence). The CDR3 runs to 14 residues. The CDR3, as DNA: TGTGCCAGCAGCTTGGAACAGGGGGCCATTGGCTACACCTTC. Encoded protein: CASSLEQGAIGYTF.

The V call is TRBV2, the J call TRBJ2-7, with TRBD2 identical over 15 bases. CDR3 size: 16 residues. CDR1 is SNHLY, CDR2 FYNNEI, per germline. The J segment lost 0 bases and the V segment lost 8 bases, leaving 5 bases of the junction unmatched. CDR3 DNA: TGTGCCAGCGGGGGACTAGCGGGGGGTAGCTCCTACGAGCAGTACTTC. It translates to CASGGLAGGSSYEQYF.

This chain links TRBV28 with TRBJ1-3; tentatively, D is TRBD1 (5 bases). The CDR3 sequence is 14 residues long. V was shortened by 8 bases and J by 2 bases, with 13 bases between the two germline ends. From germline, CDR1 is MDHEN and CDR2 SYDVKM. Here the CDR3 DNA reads TGTGCCAGCGTGACCCAGGGCGCTGGAAACACCATATATTTT. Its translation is CASVTQGAGNTIYF.

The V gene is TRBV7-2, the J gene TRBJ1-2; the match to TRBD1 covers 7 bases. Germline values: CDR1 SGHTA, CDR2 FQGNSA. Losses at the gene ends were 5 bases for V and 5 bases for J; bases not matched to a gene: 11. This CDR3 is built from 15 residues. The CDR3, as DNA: TGTGCCAGCAGCCAAACCCCCGGGACAGTTTATGGCTACACCTTC. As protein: CASSQTPGTVYGYTF.

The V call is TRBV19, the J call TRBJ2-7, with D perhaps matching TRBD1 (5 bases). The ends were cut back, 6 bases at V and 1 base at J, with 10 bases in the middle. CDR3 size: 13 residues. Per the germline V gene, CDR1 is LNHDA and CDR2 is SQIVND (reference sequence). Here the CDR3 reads CASSPRVSYEQYF. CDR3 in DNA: TGTGCCAGTAGCCCCAGGGTATCCTACGAGCAGTACTTC. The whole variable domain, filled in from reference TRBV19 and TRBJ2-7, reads DGGITQSPKYLFRKEGQNVTLSCEQNLNHDAMYWYRQDPGQGLRLIYYSQIVNDFQKGDIAEGYSVSREKKESFPLTVTSAQKNPTAFYLCASSPRVSYEQYFGPGTRLTVT.

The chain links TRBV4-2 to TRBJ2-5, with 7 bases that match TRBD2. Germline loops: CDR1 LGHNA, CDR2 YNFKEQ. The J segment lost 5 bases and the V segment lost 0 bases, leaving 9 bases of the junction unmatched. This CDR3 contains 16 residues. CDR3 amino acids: CASSQDGLGVGETQYF. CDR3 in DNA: TGTGCCAGCAGCCAAGATGGACTAGGGGTGGGTGAGACCCAGTACTTC.